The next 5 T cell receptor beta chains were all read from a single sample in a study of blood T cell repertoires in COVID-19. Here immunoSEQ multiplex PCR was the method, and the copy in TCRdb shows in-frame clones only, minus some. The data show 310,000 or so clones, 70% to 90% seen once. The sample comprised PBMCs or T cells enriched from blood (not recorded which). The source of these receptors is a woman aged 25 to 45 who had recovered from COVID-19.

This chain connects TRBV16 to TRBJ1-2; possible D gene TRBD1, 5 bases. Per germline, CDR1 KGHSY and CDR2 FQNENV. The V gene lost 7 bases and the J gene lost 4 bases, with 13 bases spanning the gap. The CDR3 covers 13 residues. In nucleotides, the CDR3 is TGTGCCAGCACCCCCGCCGGGGGCTATGGCTACACCTTC. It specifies CASTPAGGYGYTF.

CDR3 nucleotides: TGTGCCAGCAGCTTAGCTAGCGGGGGGGGGCAAGAGACCCAGTACTTC. Encoded protein: CASSLASGGGQETQYF. The V gene is TRBV11-2, the J gene TRBJ2-5; TRBD2 matches at 12 bases. With 1 base clipped from V and 2 bases from J, the junction kept 2 bases outside the gene matches. Germline-derived CDR1 and CDR2 are SGHAT and FQNNGV. This CDR3 has 16 amino acids.

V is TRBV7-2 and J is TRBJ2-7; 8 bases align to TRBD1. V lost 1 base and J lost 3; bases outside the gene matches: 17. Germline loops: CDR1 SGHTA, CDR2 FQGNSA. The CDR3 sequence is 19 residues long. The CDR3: CASSLGGRGRITPLYEQYF. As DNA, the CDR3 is TGTGCCAGCAGCTTAGGGGGCAGGGGGCGGATAACCCCCCTCTACGAGCAGTACTTC.

In DNA form, the CDR3 reads TGCGCCAGCAGCCAATCTTATACCCGGGACTCAGCGAGGGACACCGGGGAGCTGTTTTTT. Its translation: CASSQSYTRDSARDTGELFF. The genes are TRBV4-1 and TRBJ2-2; a possible D gene is TRBD2 (6 bases). CDR1 and CDR2 (germline): MGHRA, YSYEKL. The CDR3 runs 20 residues. V dropped 2 bases and J dropped 3 bases, with 25 bases sitting between them.

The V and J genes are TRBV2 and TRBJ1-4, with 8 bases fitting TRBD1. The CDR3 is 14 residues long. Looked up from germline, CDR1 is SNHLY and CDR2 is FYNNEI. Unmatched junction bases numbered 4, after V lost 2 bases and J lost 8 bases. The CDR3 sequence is CASSELTGDEKLFF. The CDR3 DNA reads TGTGCCAGCAGTGAATTGACAGGGGACGAAAAACTGTTTTTT.